These T cell receptor beta chains were read from a single sample in a study of blood T cell repertoires in COVID-19. Produced via immunoSEQ multiplex PCR; TCRdb's table is partial and in-frame only. The sample shows 200,000 to 250,000 clones, more than 75% of them seen only once. The specimen was peripheral blood. These receptors all come from a man older than 75 with acute or convalescent COVID-19. Both conserved end residues are trimmed from each CDR3.

CDR3 length: 16; V gene: TRBV28; J gene: TRBJ2-7; CDR3 protein: ASSLEPGGLKITYEQY
CDR3 length: 13; V gene: TRBV5-4; J gene: TRBJ2-2; CDR3 protein: ASSLEWTVGGELF
CDR3 length: 13; V gene: TRBV19; J gene: TRBJ2-3; CDR3 protein: ASSRTGDVADTQY
CDR3 length: 11; V gene: TRBV2; J gene: TRBJ1-1; CDR3 protein: ASRQGAGTEAF
CDR3 length: 15; V gene: TRBV28; J gene: TRBJ1-2; CDR3 protein: ASSLGTPGGVSYGYT
CDR3 length: 12; V gene: TRBV10-3; J gene: TRBJ1-6; CDR3 protein: AISGGLTNSPLH
CDR3 length: 13; V gene: TRBV20-1; J gene: TRBJ1-6; CDR3 protein: SASTGTGGNSPLH
CDR3 length: 11; V gene: TRBV2; J gene: TRBJ1-2; CDR3 protein: ASSEEKRSGYT
CDR3 length: 12; V gene: TRBV7-9; J gene: TRBJ1-4; CDR3 protein: ASSSTGGGEKLF
CDR3 length: 12; V gene: TRBV5-1; J gene: TRBJ2-5; CDR3 protein: ASSFPSGRETQY
CDR3 length: 13; V gene: TRBV6-6; J gene: TRBJ1-1; CDR3 protein: ASIPRGTGGTEAF
CDR3 length: 11; V gene: TRBV7-2; J gene: TRBJ2-1; CDR3 protein: ASSLQSAYEQF
CDR3 length: 13; V gene: TRBV2; J gene: TRBJ1-5; CDR3 protein: ASTPSGGGNQPQH
CDR3 length: 17; V gene: TRBV24-1; J gene: TRBJ1-5; CDR3 protein: ATSHSADRGIISNQPQH
CDR3 length: 13; V gene: TRBV9; J gene: TRBJ1-2; CDR3 protein: ASSTAISSNYGYT
CDR3 length: 11; V gene: TRBV24-1; J gene: TRBJ1-3; CDR3 protein: ATRGQVGNTIY
CDR3 length: 12; V gene: TRBV7-9; J gene: TRBJ1-6; CDR3 protein: ASSLPGENSPLH
CDR3 length: 13; V gene: TRBV9; J gene: TRBJ1-1; CDR3 protein: ASSVGQGGEAEAF
CDR3 length: 13; V gene: TRBV5-1; J gene: TRBJ1-2; CDR3 protein: ASSTSGQTNYGYT
CDR3 length: 13; V gene: TRBV2; J gene: TRBJ2-5; CDR3 protein: ASAPRGQGGETQY
CDR3 length: 13; V gene: TRBV28; J gene: TRBJ2-5; CDR3 protein: ASSSPAGGRETQY
CDR3 length: 11; V gene: TRBV7-6; J gene: TRBJ1-1; CDR3 protein: ASSLGELTEAF
CDR3 length: 11; V gene: TRBV3-1/TRBV3-2; J gene: TRBJ1-1; CDR3 protein: ASSQGGNTEAF
CDR3 length: 12; V gene: TRBV3-1/TRBV3-2; J gene: TRBJ2-5; CDR3 protein: ASSRTGLQETQY
CDR3 length: 12; V gene: TRBV18; J gene: TRBJ1-4; CDR3 protein: ASSPRATNEKLF
CDR3 length: 13; V gene: TRBV5-1; J gene: TRBJ1-1; CDR3 protein: ASSLEGPGGTEAF